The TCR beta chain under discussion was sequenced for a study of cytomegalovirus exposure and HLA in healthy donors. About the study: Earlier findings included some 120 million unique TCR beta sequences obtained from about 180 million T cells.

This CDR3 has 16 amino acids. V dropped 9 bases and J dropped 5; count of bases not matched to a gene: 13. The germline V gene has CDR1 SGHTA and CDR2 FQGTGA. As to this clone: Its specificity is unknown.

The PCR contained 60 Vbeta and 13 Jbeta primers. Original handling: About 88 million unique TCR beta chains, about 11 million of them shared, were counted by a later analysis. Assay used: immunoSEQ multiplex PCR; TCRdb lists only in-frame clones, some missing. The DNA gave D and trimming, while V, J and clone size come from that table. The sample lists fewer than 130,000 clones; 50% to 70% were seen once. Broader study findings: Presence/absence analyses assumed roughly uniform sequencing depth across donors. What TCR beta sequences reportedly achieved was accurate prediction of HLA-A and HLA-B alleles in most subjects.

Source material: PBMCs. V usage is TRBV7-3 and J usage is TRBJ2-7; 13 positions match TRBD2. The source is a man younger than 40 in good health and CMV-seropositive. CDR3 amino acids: CARPRGLAGMLHEQYF. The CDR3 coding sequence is TGTGCCAGGCCCCGGGGACTAGCGGGAATGCTCCACGAGCAGTACTTC.